This T cell receptor (beta chain) was profiled in a study of cytomegalovirus exposure and HLA in healthy donors. About the research overall: Across a few hundred genotyped donors, about 80% landed in the Caucasian-associated ancestry cluster. Study-wide results and caveats: Further analysis was carried out later, and it showed several of the most significant clusters appearing linked to common viral pathogens.

In the case of this clone: What it recognizes is unknown.

Between the trimmed V and J ends, which lost 2 bases and 9 bases, there was a span of 19 bases. The germline V gene encodes CDR1 MNHNS and CDR2 SASEGT. The CDR3 spans 15 residues. The PCR ran on 60 Vbeta and 13 Jbeta primers. Produced via immunoSEQ multiplex PCR; TCRdb's table is partial and in-frame only. The table has about 190,000 clones, about 80% seen once. This clonotype was obtained from a woman aged 25 to 45 in good health and CMV-seronegative. Sequencing was performed on PBMCs. The genes are TRBV6-1 and TRBJ1-1; D is perhaps TRBD1 (5 bases). The CDR3 protein is CASSEFRSGQGQAFF. In nucleotides, the CDR3 is TGTGCCAGCAGTGAATTTCGGAGCGGGCAGGGCCAAGCTTTCTTT.